What follows are 10 T cell receptor beta chains derived from one specimen sequenced in a study of PD-1 blockade in classical Hodgkin lymphoma. All trial patients relapsed after autologous stem cell transplantation. Only in-frame clones appear in the TCRdb table, and some are missing; sequencing was by immunoSEQ multiplex PCR. The sample lists about 13,000 clones; roughly 84% were seen once. The specimen comprised peripheral blood mononuclear cells (PBMCs), sampled at baseline. The receptor set was obtained from a human donor with classical Hodgkin lymphoma.

The count of this clone is one. The chain links TRBV7-9 to TRBJ1-1, with D tentatively TRBD1 (6 bases). The CDR3 totals 14 residues. The V end lost 5 bases, the J end lost 8 bases, and 18 bases lay between the germline ends. Germline CDR1 SEHNR, CDR2 FQNEAQ (reference sequence). CDR3 in DNA: TGTGCCAGCAGCCCCTGGGGGGCAGGGGAGGAAGCTTTCTTT. This gives the protein CASSPWGAGEEAFF.

The rearrangement uses TRBV30 and TRBJ1-2; 7 bases agree with TRBD1. The length of the CDR3 is 15 residues. From germline, CDR1 is GTSNPN and CDR2 SVGIG (reference sequence). The trim removed 4 bases at V and 0 bases at J, leaving 8 bases unmatched. CDR3 nucleotide sequence: TGTGCCTGGAACCGGAACAGGGGAACTAACTATGGCTACACCTTC. Its protein is CAWNRNRGTNYGYTF.

V and J are TRBV6-1 and TRBJ1-1; D perhaps matches TRBD1 (6 bases). CDR1 and CDR2 (germline): MNHNS, SASEGT. The length of the CDR3 is 14 residues. V was trimmed by 6 bases and J by 0 bases, leaving 11 bases between them. The CDR3 region is CASRKGGLNTEAFF. Written as DNA, the CDR3 is TGTGCCAGCAGGAAGGGGGGACTGAACACTGAAGCTTTCTTT.

The V gene is TRBV10-3, the J gene TRBJ1-3; D gene unclear. The CDR3 has 13 amino acids. The V gene lost 6 bases and the J gene lost 0 bases, with 6 bases spanning the gap. Per the germline V gene, CDR1 is ENHRY and CDR2 is SYGVKD. For the CDR3, the DNA is TGTGCCATCAGCCTCAGCTCTGGAAACACCATATATTTT. This encodes CAISLSSGNTIYF.

The chain uses TRBV9 and TRBJ1-6; no clear D gene. CDR3 length equals 15 residues. V lost 0 bases and J 10 bases, leaving 14 bases between the germline ends. Germline-derived CDR1 and CDR2 are SGDLS and YYNGEE. CDR3 sequence reads: CASSVGGGSGSPLHF. For the CDR3, the DNA is TGTGCCAGCAGCGTAGGAGGAGGCTCGGGATCACCCCTCCACTTT.

This chain joins TRBV7-6 and TRBJ1-5; D remains unclear. The CDR3 is made up of 13 amino acids. Germline V lookup: CDR1 SGHVS, CDR2 FNYEAQ. The ends were cut back, 5 bases at V and 3 bases at J, with 8 bases in the middle. CDR3 sequence (DNA): TGTGCCAGCAGCCTGCTAAACAATCAGCCCCAGCATTTT. Translation: CASSLLNNQPQHF.

This chain joins TRBV27 and TRBJ1-2, with D hard to call. V shed 5 bases and J shed 8 bases, with 18 bases lying between them. There are 14 residues in the CDR3. The germline gives CDR1 MNHEY, CDR2 SMNVEV (reference sequence). This CDR3 is CASSLTVHGWGYTF. CDR3 bases: TGTGCCAGCAGTCTAACAGTCCACGGTTGGGGCTACACCTTC.

V and J are TRBV20-1 and TRBJ1-1; D ambiguous. V was clipped by 2 bases and J by 11 bases, with 6 bases between them. The germline V gene encodes CDR1 DFQATT and CDR2 SNEGSKA (reference sequence). CDR3 length: 9 residues. CDR3 coding DNA: TGCAGTGCTAGACAGGCCGCTTTCTTT. Translation: CSARQAAFF.

This rearrangement joins TRBV6-5 to TRBJ1-1; the D is unclear. V was trimmed by 2 bases and J by 0 bases, leaving 10 bases between them. Germline V gives CDR1 MNHEY, CDR2 SVGAGI. The CDR3 consists of 15 residues. The CDR3 region is CASSYTWALNTEAFF. In DNA, the CDR3 is TGTGCCAGCAGTTACACGTGGGCGTTGAACACTGAAGCTTTCTTT.

This clone occurred once. The chain employs TRBV7-8 and TRBJ2-2, with D perhaps being TRBD1 or TRBD2 (6 bases each). The V and J ends lost 4 bases and 3 bases respectively, with 12 bases between them. The CDR3 length is 15 residues. Germline V gene data show CDR1 as SGHVS and CDR2 as FQNEAQ. CDR3 in DNA: TGTGCCAGCAGCTCCCGAGGGGGGTACACCGGGGAGCTGTTTTTT. Translated, it gives CASSSRGGYTGELFF.